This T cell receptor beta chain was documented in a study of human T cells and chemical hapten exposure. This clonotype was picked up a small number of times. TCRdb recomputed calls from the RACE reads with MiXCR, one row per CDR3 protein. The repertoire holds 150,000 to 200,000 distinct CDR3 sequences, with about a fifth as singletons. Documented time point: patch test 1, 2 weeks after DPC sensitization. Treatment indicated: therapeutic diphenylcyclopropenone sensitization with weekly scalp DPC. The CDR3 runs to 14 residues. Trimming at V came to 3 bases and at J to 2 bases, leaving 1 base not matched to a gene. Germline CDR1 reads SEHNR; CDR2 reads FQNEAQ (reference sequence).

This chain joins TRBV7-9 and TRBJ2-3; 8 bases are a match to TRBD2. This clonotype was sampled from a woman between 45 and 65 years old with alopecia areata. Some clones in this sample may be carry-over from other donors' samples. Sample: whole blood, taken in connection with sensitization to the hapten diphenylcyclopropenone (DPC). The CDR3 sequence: CASSFSGNTDTQYF. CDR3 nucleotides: TGTGCCAGCAGCTTTAGCGGGAACACAGATACGCAGTATTTT.